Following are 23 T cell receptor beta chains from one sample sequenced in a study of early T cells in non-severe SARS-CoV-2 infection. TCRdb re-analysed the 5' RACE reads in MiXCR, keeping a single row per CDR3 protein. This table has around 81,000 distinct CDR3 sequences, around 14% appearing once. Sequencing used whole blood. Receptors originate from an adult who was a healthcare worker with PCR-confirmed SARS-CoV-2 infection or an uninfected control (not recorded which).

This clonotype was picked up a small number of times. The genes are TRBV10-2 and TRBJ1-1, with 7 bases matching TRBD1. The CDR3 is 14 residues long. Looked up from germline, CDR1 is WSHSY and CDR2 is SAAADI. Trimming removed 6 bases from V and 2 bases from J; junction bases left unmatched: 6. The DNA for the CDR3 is TGCGCCAGCAGAGCCACAGGGGCTAACACTGAAGCTTTCTTT. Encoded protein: CASRATGANTEAFF.

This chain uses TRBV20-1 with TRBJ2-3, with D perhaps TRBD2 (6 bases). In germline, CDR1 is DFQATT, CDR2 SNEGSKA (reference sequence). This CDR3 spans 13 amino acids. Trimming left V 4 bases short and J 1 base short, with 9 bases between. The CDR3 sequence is CSANPSGTDTQYF. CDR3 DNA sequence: TGCAGTGCTAATCCTAGCGGCACAGATACGCAGTATTTT.

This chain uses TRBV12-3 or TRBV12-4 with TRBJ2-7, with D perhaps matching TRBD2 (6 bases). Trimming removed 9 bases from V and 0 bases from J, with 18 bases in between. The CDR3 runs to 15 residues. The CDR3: CASKEAGTSSYEQYF. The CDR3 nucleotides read TGTGCCAGTAAAGAGGCGGGAACGAGCTCCTACGAGCAGTACTTC.

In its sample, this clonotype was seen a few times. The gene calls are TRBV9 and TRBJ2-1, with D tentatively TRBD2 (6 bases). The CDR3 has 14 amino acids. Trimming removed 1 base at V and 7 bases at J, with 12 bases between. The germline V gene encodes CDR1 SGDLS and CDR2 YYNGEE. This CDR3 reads CASSVLGEVNEQFF. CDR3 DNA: TGTGCCAGCAGCGTACTTGGGGAGGTAAATGAGCAGTTCTTC. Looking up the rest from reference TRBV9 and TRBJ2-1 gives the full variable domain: DSGVTQTPKHLITATGQRVTLRCSPRSGDLSVYWYQQSLDQGLQFLIQYYNGEERAKGNILERFSAQQFPDLHSELNLSSLELGDSALYFCASSVLGEVNEQFFGPGTRLTVL.

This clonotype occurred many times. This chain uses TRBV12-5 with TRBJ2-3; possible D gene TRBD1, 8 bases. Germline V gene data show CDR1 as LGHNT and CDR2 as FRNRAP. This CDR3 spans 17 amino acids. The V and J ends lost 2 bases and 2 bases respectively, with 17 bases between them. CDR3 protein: CASGLTGGVENTDTQYF. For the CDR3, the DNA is TGTGCTAGTGGTTTGACAGGGGGGGTAGAAAACACAGATACGCAGTATTTT.

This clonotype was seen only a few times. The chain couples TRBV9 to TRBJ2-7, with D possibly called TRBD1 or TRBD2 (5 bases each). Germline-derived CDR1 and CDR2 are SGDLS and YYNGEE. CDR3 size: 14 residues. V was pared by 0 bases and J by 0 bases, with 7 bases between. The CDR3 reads CASSVGDGSYEQYF. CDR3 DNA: TGTGCCAGCAGCGTAGGGGACGGCTCCTACGAGCAGTACTTC.

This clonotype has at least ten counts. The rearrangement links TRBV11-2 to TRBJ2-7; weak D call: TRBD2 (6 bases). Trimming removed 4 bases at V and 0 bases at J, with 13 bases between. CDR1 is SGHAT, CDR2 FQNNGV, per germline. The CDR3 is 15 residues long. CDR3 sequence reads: CASSSASAYSYEQYF. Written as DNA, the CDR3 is TGTGCCAGCAGCTCAGCTAGCGCTTACTCCTACGAGCAGTACTTC. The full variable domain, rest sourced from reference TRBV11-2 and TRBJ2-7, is EAGVAQSPRYKIIEKRQSVAFWCNPISGHATLYWYQQILGQGPKLLIQFQNNGVVDDSQLPKDRFSAERLKGVDSTLKIQPAKLEDSAVYLCASSSASAYSYEQYFGPGTRLTVT.

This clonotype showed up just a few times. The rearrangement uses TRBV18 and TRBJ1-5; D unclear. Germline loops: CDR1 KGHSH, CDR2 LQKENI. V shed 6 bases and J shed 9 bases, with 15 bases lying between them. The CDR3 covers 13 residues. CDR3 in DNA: TGTGCCAGCTCCCCGAGGAGTGTTACGCCCCAGCATTTT. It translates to CASSPRSVTPQHF.

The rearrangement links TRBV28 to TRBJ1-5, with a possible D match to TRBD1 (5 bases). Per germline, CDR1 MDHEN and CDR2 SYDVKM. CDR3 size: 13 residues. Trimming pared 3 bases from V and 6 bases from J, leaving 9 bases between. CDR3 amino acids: CASSFGGSQPQHF. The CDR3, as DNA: TGTGCCAGCAGTTTCGGGGGGAGTCAGCCCCAGCATTTT.

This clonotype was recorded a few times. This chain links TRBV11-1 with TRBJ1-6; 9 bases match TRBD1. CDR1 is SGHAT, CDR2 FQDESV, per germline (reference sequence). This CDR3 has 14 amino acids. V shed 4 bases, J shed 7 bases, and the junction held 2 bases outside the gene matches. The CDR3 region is CASSSGQGNSPLHF. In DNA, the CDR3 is TGTGCCAGCAGCTCGGGACAGGGCAATTCACCCCTCCACTTT.

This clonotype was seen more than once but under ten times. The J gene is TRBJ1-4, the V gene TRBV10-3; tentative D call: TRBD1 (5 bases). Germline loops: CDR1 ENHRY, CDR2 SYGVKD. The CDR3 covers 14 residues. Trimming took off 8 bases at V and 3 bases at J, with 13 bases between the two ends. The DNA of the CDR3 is TGTGCCATCGGGGCCGGGGGGGCTAATGAAAAACTGTTTTTT. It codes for CAIGAGGANEKLFF.

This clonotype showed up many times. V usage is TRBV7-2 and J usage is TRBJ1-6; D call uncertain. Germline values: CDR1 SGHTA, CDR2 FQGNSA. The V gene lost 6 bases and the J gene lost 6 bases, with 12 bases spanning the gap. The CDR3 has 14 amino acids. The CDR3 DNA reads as TGTGCCAGCAGTTCCATCATAATTAATTCACCCCTCCACTTT. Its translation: CASSSIIINSPLHF. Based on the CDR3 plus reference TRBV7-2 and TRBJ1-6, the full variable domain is GAGVSQSPSNKVTEKGKDVELRCDPISGHTALYWYRQSLGQGLEFLIYFQGNSAPDKSGLPSDRFSAERTGGSVSTLTIQRTQQEDSAVYLCASSSIIINSPLHFGNGTRLTVT.

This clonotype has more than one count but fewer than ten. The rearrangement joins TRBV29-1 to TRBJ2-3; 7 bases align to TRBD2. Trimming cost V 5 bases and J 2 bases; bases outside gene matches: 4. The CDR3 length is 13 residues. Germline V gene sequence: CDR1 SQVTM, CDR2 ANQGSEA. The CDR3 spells CSVSAGLTDTQYF. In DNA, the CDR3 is TGCAGCGTTTCAGCGGGGCTCACAGATACGCAGTATTTT.

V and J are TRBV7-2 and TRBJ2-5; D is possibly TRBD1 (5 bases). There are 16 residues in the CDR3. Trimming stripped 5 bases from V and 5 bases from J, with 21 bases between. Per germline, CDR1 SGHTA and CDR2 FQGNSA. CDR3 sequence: CASSPQGTAERETQYF. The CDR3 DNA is TGTGCCAGCAGCCCGCAGGGTACGGCTGAACGGGAGACCCAGTACTTC. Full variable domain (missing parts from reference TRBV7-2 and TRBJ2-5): GAGVSQSPSNKVTEKGKDVELRCDPISGHTALYWYRQSLGQGLEFLIYFQGNSAPDKSGLPSDRFSAERTGGSVSTLTIQRTQQEDSAVYLCASSPQGTAERETQYFGPGTRLLVL.

DNA for the CDR3: TGTGCCAGCACCTCCTCGGGACACTCCTCCTACGAGCAGTACTTC. Protein product: CASTSSGHSSYEQYF. V is TRBV7-2 and J is TRBJ2-7; tentative D call: TRBD1 (6 bases). The CDR3 runs to 15 residues. The germline V gene encodes CDR1 SGHTA and CDR2 FQGNSA. Trimming removed 7 bases from V and 0 bases from J, with 16 bases in between.

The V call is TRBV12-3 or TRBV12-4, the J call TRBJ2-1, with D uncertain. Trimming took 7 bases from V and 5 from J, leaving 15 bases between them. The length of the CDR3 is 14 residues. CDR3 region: CASTEVYFDNEQFF. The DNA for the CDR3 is TGTGCCAGCACCGAGGTGTATTTTGACAATGAGCAGTTCTTC.

CDR3 in amino acids: CASSMAGTGNTGELFF. CDR3 nucleotide sequence: TGTGCCAGCAGCATGGCCGGGACAGGGAACACCGGGGAGCTGTTTTTT. The rearrangement uses TRBV7-8 and TRBJ2-2; TRBD1 matches at 8 bases. Germline assignment: CDR1 SGHVS and CDR2 FQNEAQ. The CDR3 is 16 amino acids. J lost 1 base, V lost 5 bases, and 6 bases had no gene match.

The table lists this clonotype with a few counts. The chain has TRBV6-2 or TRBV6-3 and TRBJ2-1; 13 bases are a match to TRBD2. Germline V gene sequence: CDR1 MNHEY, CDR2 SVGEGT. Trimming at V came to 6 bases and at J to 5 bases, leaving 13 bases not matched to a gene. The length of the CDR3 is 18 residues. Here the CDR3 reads CASSRRTSGGLGDNEQFF. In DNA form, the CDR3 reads TGTGCCAGCAGCCGCCGGACTAGCGGGGGCCTTGGGGACAATGAGCAGTTCTTC.

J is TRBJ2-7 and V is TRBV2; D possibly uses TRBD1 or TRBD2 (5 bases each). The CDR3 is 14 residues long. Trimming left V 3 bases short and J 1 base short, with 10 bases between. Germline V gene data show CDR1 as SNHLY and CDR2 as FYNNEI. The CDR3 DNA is TGTGCCAGCAGTGAGGGGGACCATTCCTACGAGCAGTACTTC. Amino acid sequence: CASSEGDHSYEQYF.

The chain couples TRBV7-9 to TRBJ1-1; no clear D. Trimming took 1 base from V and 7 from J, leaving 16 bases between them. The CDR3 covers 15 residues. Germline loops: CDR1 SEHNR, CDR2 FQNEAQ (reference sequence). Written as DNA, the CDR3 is TGTGCCAGCAGCTTAGGTGCAACGAGGGAGAGTGAAGCTTTCTTT. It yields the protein CASSLGATRESEAFF.

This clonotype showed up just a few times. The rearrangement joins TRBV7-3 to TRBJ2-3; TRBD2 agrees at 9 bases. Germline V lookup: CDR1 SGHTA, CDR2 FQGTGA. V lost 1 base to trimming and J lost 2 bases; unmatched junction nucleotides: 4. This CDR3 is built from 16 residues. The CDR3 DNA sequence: TGTGCCAGCAGCTTAAGCGGGGGGGCCCACACAGATACGCAGTATTTT. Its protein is CASSLSGGAHTDTQYF.

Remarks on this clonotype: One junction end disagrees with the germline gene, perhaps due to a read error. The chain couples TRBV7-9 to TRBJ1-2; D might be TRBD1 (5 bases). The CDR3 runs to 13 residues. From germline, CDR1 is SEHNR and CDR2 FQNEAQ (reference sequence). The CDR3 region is CASNLGQGEGYTF. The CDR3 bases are TGTGCCAGCAACTTAGGCCAGGGCGAGGGCTACACCTTC.

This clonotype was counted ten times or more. The CDR3 reads CASSVGRSYEQYF. Here the CDR3 DNA reads TGTGCCAGCAGCGTAGGGCGCTCCTACGAGCAGTACTTC. V and J are TRBV6-1 and TRBJ2-7; D is undetermined. The CDR3 is 13 amino acids. Germline V lookup: CDR1 MNHNS, CDR2 SASEGT. Trimming removed 6 bases from V and 0 bases from J, with 9 bases in between.